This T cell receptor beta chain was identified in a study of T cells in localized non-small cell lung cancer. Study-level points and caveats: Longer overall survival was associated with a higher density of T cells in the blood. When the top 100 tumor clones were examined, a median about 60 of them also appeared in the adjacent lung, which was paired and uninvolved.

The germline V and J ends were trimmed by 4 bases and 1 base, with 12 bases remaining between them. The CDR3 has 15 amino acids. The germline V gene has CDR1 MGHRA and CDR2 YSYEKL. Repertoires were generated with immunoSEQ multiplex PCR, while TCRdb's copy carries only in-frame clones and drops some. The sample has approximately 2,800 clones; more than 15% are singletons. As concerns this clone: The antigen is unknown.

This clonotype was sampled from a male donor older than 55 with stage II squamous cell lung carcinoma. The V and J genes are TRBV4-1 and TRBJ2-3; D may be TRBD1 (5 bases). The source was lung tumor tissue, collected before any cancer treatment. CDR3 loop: CASSRVGHRTDTQYF. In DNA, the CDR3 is TGCGCCAGCAGCCGGGTTGGACATCGCACAGATACGCAGTATTTT.